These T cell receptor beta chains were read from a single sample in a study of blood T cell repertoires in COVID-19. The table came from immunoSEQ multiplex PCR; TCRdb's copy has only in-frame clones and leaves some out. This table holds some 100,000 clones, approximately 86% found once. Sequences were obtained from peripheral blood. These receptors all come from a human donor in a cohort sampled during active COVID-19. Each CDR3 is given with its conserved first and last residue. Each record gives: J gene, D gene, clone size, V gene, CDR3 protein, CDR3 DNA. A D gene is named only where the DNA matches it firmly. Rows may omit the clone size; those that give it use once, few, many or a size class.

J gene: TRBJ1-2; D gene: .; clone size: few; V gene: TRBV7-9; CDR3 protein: CASSLRDINYGYTF; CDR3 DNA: TGTGCCAGCAGCCTCAGGGATATCAACTATGGCTACACCTTC
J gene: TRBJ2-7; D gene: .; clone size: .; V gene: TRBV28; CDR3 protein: CASSPPDGGNYEQYF; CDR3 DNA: TGTGCCAGCAGTCCTCCTGACGGAGGGAACTACGAGCAGTACTTC
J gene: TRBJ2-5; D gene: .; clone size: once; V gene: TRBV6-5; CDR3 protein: CASSFAGGIETQYF; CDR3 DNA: TGTGCCAGCAGTTTTGCCGGGGGAATAGAGACCCAGTACTTC
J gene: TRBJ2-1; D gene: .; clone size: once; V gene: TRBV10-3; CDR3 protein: CAISEPKGNEQFF; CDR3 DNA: TGTGCCATCAGTGAGCCAAAGGGGAATGAGCAGTTCTTC
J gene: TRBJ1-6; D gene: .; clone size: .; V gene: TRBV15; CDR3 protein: CATSVRGLGSPLHF; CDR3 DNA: TGTGCCACCAGCGTCAGGGGATTGGGTTCACCCCTCCACTTT
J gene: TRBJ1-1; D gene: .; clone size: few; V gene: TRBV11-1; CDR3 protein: CASSFPNTEAFF; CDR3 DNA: TGTGCCAGCAGCTTCCCTAACACTGAAGCTTTCTTT
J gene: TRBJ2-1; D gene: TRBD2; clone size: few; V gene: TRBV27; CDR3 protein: CASSFAAGAGVEQFF; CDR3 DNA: TGTGCCAGCAGTTTCGCAGCGGGGGCGGGAGTTGAGCAGTTCTTC
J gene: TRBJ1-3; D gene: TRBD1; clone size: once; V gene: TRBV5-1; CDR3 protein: CASSRNSPGQLSGNTIYF; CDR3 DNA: TGCGCCAGCAGCCGTAACTCCCCGGGACAGCTCTCTGGAAACACCATATATTTT
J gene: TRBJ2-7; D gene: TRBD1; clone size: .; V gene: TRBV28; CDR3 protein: CASSSLVGQEYSYEQYF; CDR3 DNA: TGTGCCAGCAGCTCCCTGGTGGGACAGGAGTACTCCTACGAGCAGTACTTC
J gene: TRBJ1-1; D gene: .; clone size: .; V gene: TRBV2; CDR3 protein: CASRSETLNTEAFF; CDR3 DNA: TGTGCCAGCCGAAGCGAGACCCTGAACACTGAAGCTTTCTTT
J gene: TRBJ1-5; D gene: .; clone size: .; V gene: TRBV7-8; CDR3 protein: CASSLAVSQPQHF; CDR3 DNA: TGTGCCAGCAGCTTAGCGGTCAGTCAGCCCCAGCATTTT
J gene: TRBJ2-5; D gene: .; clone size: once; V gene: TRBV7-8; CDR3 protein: CASSLGQGQGETQYF; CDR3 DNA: TGTGCCAGCAGCCTAGGGCAGGGGCAGGGTGAGACCCAGTACTTC
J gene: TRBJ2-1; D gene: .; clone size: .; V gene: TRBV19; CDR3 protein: CASSTDLSYNEQFF; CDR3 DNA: TGTGCCAGTAGTACAGACCTATCCTACAATGAGCAGTTCTTC
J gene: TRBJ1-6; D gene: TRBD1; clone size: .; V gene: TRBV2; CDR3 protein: CADRGDYNSPLHF; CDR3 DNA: TGTGCAGACAGGGGCGATTATAATTCACCCCTCCACTTT
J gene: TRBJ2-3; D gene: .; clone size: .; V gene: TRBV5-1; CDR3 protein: CASSRTLLGAGSTDTQYF; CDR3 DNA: TGCGCCAGCAGCCGTACCCTTCTGGGGGCTGGTAGCACAGATACGCAGTATTTT
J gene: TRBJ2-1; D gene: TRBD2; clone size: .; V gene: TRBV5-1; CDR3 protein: CASSPTGTSGLNEQFF; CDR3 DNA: TGCGCCAGCAGCCCCACCGGGACTAGCGGGCTCAATGAGCAGTTCTTC
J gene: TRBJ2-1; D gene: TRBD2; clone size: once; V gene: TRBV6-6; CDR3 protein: CASRDTGTSNSNEQFF; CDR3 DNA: TGTGCCAGCAGAGATACCGGGACTAGTAATTCAAATGAGCAGTTCTTC
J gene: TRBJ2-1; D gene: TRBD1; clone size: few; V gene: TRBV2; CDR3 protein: CASRDTGGAYNEQFF; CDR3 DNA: TGTGCCAGCAGGGATACAGGGGGCGCCTACAATGAGCAGTTCTTC
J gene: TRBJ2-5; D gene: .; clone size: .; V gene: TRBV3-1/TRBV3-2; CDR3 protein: CASSQDWRTAETQYF; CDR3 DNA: TGTGCCAGCAGCCAAGATTGGCGGACAGCTGAGACCCAGTACTTC
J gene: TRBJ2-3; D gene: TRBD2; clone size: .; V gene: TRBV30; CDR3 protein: CAWSVGLAGGYF; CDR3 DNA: TGTGCCTGGAGTGTAGGGTTAGCGGGAGGGTATTTT
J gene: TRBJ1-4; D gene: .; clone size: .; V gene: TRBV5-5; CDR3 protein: CASSYEPSDNEKLFF; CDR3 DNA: TGTGCCAGCAGCTACGAACCGAGCGATAATGAAAAACTGTTTTTT
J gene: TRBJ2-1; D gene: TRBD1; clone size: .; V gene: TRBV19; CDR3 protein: CASSTTLQTGGANNEQFF; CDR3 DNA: TGTGCCAGTAGTACCACCCTCCAGACAGGGGGCGCAAACAATGAGCAGTTCTTC
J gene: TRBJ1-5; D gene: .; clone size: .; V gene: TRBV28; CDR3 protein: CASSLYRGHLSNQPQHF; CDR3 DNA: TGTGCCAGCAGTTTATATAGGGGACACCTTAGCAATCAGCCCCAGCATTTT
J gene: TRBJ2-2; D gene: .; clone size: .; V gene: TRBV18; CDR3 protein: CASSPSASGHLNTGELFF; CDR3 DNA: TGTGCCAGCTCACCATCCGCATCCGGACATTTGAACACCGGGGAGCTGTTTTTT
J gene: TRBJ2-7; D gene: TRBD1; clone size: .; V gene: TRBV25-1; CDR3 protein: CASSGQGPYEQYF; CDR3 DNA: TGTGCCAGCAGCGGACAGGGACCATACGAGCAGTACTTC
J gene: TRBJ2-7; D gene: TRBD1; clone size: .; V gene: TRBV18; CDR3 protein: CASSPPGTGSSYEQYF; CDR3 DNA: TGTGCCAGCTCACCCCCGGGGACAGGGAGCTCCTACGAGCAGTACTTC
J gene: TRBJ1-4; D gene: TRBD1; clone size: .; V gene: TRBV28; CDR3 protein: CASSGETGTADNEKLFF; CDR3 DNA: TGTGCCAGCAGTGGAGAAACCGGGACAGCAGACAATGAAAAACTGTTTTTT
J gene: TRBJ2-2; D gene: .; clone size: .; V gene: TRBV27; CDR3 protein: CASRGRRYPNTGELFF; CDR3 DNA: TGTGCCAGCAGAGGGCGGAGGTACCCGAACACCGGGGAGCTGTTTTTT
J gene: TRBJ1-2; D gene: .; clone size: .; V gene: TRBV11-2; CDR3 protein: CASSLLTGFNYGYTF; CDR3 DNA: TGTGCCAGCAGCTTACTTACAGGCTTTAACTATGGCTACACCTTC
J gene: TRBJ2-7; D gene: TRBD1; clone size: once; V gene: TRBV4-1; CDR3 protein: CASSQERGHSYEQYF; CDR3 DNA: TGCGCCAGCAGCCAAGAGAGGGGGCACTCCTACGAGCAGTACTTC
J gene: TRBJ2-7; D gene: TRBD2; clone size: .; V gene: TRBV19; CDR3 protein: CASSIGRLAGTEQYF; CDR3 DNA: TGTGCCAGTAGTATTGGGAGACTAGCGGGCACCGAGCAGTACTTC
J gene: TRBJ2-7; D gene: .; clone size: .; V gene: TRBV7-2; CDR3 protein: CASSLDSAGGYEQYF; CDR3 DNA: TGTGCCAGCAGCTTAGATTCGGCAGGGGGGTACGAGCAGTACTTC
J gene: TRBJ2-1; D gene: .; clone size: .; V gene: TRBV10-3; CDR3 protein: CAIATSGNEQFF; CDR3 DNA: TGTGCCATCGCGACTAGTGGCAATGAGCAGTTCTTC
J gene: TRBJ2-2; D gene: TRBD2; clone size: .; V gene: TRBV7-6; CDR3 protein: CASSFLGGNPGELFF; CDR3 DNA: TGTGCCAGCAGCTTTCTGGGGGGGAACCCCGGGGAGCTGTTTTTT
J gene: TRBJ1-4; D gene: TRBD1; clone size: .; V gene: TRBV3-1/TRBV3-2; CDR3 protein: CASRDRAVNEKLFF; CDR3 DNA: TGTGCCAGCAGGGACAGGGCTGTTAATGAAAAACTGTTTTTT
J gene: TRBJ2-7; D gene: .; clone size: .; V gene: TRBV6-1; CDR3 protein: CASSEARRASHVYEQYF; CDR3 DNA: TGTGCCAGCAGTGAAGCCCGCAGGGCATCGCACGTCTACGAGCAGTACTTC
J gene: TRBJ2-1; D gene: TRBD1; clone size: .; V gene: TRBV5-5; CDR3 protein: CASSYLGQQSSYNEQFF; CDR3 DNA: TGTGCCAGCAGCTACCTGGGACAGCAGAGCTCCTACAATGAGCAGTTCTTC
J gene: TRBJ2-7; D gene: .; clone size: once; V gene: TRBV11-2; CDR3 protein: CASRGGGSSYEQYF; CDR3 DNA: TGTGCCAGCAGAGGCGGAGGGAGCTCCTACGAGCAGTACTTC
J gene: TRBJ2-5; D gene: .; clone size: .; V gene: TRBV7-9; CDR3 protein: CASSLDQLETQYF; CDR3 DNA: TGTGCCAGCAGCTTAGACCAGTTGGAGACCCAGTACTTC
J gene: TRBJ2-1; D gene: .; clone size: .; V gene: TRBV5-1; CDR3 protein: CASSVQRVQNEQFF; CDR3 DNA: TGCGCCAGCAGCGTTCAACGGGTGCAGAATGAGCAGTTCTTC
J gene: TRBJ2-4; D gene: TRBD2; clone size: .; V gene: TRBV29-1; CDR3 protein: CSVEGGEGIQYF; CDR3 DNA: TGCAGCGTTGAAGGGGGGGAGGGCATTCAGTACTTC
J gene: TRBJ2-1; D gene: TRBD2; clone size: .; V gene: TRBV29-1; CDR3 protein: CSVGSGTSGTYNEQFF; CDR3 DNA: TGCAGCGTTGGGTCCGGGACTAGCGGGACCTACAATGAGCAGTTCTTC
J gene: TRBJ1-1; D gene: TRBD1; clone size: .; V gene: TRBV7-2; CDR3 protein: CASGRQGNTEAFF; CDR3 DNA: TGTGCCAGCGGGAGACAGGGGAACACTGAAGCTTTCTTT
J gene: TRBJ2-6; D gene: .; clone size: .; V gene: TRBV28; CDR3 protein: CASSFLASGANVLTF; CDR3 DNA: TGTGCCAGCAGTTTTTTGGCCTCTGGGGCCAACGTCCTGACTTTC
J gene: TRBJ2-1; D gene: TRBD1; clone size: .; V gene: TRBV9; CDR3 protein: CASSVVGTAYNEQFF; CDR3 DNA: TGTGCCAGCAGCGTAGTAGGGACAGCGTACAATGAGCAGTTCTTC
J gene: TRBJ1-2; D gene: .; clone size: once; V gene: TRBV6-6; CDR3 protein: CASSGRGPGEDGYTF; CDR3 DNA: TGTGCCAGCAGTGGTAGAGGTCCCGGGGAAGATGGCTACACCTTC
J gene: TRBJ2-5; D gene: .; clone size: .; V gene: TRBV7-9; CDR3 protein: CASSSGSTQYF; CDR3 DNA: TGTGCCAGCAGCTCCGGTTCGACCCAGTACTTC
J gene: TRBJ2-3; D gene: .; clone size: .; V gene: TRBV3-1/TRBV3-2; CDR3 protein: CASRLTSTDTQYF; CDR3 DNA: TGTGCCAGCAGGCTGACTAGCACAGATACGCAGTATTTT
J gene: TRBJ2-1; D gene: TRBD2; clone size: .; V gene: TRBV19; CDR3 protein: CASSISAGGGNEQFF; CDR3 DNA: TGTGCCAGTAGTATCTCAGCGGGGGGCGGCAATGAGCAGTTCTTC
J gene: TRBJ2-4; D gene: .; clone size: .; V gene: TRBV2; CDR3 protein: CASSERAIQYF; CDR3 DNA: TGTGCCAGCAGTGAGAGGGCTATTCAGTACTTC
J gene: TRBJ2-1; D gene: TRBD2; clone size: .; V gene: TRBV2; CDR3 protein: CASRDGLAGGSYNEQFF; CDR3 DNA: TGTGCCAGCAGGGACGGTCTAGCGGGAGGTTCCTACAATGAGCAGTTCTTC